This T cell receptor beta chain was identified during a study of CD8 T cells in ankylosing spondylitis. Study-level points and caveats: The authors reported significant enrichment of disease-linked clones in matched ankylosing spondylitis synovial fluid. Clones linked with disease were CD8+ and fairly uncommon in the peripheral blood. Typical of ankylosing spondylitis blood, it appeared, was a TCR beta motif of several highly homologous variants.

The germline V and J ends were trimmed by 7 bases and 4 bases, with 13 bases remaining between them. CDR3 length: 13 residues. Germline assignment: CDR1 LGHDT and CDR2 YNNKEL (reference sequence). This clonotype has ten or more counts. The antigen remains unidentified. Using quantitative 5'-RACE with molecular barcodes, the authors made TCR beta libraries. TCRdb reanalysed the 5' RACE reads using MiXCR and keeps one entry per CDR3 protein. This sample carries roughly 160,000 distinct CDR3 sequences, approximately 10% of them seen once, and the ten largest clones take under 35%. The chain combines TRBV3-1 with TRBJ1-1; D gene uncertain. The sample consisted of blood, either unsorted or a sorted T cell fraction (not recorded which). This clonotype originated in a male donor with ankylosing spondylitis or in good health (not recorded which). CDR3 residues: CASKQLLATEAFF. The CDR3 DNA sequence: TGTGCCAGCAAACAGTTGCTTGCCACTGAAGCTTTCTTT.